Listed here are 20 T cell receptor beta chains from one sample, sequenced in a study of shared clonotypes between healthy human individuals. Profiling relied on immunoSEQ multiplex PCR, and the TCRdb table lists in-frame clones only, not all of them. Of around 2.1 million clones listed, about 93% were seen once; the top ten hold over 1.5%. Naivety among CD8 cells was defined by CD45RO negativity and positive CCR7 selection, thereby excluding terminally differentiated effector memory CD45RA+ cells. The specimen was naive CD8+ T cells from PBMCs. Receptors were obtained from a man between 18 and 35 years old in good health. Some clones in this sample may be carry-over from other donors' samples.

V gene TRBV7-9 combines with J gene TRBJ1-4; maybe TRBD1 (6 bases). CDR1 SEHNR and CDR2 FQNEAQ come from the germline V gene (reference sequence). With 1 base removed from V and 6 bases from J, the gap between germline ends came to 21 bases. The CDR3 has 18 amino acids. The CDR3 DNA reads TGTGCCAGCAGCTTAGTAGCCGCTGCGGCACAGGGATATGAAAAACTGTTTTTT. This codes for CASSLVAAAAQGYEKLFF.

V and J are TRBV9 and TRBJ2-7; D may correspond to TRBD1 or TRBD2 (5 bases each). With 7 bases removed from V and 5 bases from J, the gap between germline ends came to 19 bases. Per the germline V gene, CDR1 is SGDLS and CDR2 is YYNGEE. CDR3 length: 14 amino acids. The CDR3 sequence: CASSGRATPHEQYF. In DNA form, the CDR3 reads TGTGCCAGCTCGGGGCGCGCAACCCCCCACGAGCAGTACTTC.

The rearrangement links TRBV5-1 to TRBJ2-1; TRBD2 matches at 7 bases. There are 17 residues in the CDR3. With V trimmed by 4 bases and J by 8 bases, 18 bases remained unmatched. Germline assignment: CDR1 SGHRS and CDR2 YFSETQ. The CDR3 is CASSPLPLREFSDEQFF. The CDR3 DNA reads as TGCGCCAGCAGCCCATTGCCCTTGCGGGAGTTTTCGGATGAGCAGTTCTTC.

This rearrangement joins TRBV9 to TRBJ2-7; D perhaps matches TRBD2 (5 bases). Between the trimmed V and J ends, which lost 4 bases and 3 bases, there was a span of 20 bases. The CDR3 runs 16 residues. The germline gives CDR1 SGDLS, CDR2 YYNGEE. As DNA, the CDR3 is TGTGCCAGCAGCCCTCCCGGTACCCGTGGAGGCTACGAGCAGTACTTC. This codes for CASSPPGTRGGYEQYF.

This sequence joins TRBV4-2 and TRBJ2-7; D remains unclear. The CDR3 spans 17 residues. Germline V CDR1 and CDR2: LGHNA, YNFKEQ. With 0 bases removed from V and 4 bases from J, the gap between germline ends came to 19 bases. CDR3 sequence (DNA): TGTGCCAGCAGCCAAGATCCCCCCGGGTGGGAATCTTACGAGCAGTACTTC. This encodes CASSQDPPGWESYEQYF.

The rearrangement links TRBV7-9 to TRBJ2-4; no clear D. V lost 6 bases and J lost 8, with 14 bases in between. The CDR3 is 13 amino acids. Germline V CDR1 and CDR2: SEHNR, FQNEAQ (reference sequence). The DNA for the CDR3 is TGTGCCAGCAGGACCTCAACGAGTGACATTCAGTACTTC. Translation gives CASRTSTSDIQYF.

This rearrangement joins TRBV28 to TRBJ2-1, with TRBD2 matching over 8 bases. The CDR3 is made up of 13 amino acids. The V segment lost 4 bases and the J segment 7 bases; nucleotides outside the gene matches: 3. CDR1 MDHEN and CDR2 SYDVKM come from the germline V gene. In DNA form, the CDR3 reads TGTGCCAGCAGTTGGCCGGGAGGGAATGAGCAGTTCTTC. Residues: CASSWPGGNEQFF.

The chain uses TRBV27 and TRBJ2-7; TRBD1 aligns across 8 bases. The CDR3 has 14 amino acids. V lost 7 bases to trimming and J lost 2 bases; unmatched junction nucleotides: 7. Looked up from germline, CDR1 is MNHEY and CDR2 is SMNVEV (reference sequence). This CDR3 reads CASKLGQGAYEQYF. Here the CDR3 DNA reads TGTGCCAGCAAACTCGGACAGGGCGCCTACGAGCAGTACTTC.

This clone was recorded once. Here the CDR3 DNA reads TGTGCCAGCAGTTTATTAGCGGGACAGGGGAAAAACTATGGCTACACCTTC. This codes for CASSLLAGQGKNYGYTF. V gene TRBV27 combines with J gene TRBJ1-2; 10 positions agree with TRBD1. This CDR3 is 17 amino acids long. J lost 2 bases, V lost 1 base, and 7 bases had no gene match. Germline V gives CDR1 MNHEY, CDR2 SMNVEV (reference sequence).

This clone came up once. V gene TRBV7-9 combines with J gene TRBJ2-5, with a weak D call TRBD1 (5 bases). The CDR3 spans 14 residues. V lost 5 bases to trimming and J lost 0 bases, with 10 bases between them. Germline values: CDR1 SEHNR, CDR2 FQNEAQ (reference sequence). CDR3 protein: CASSPRQNQETQYF. DNA of the CDR3: TGTGCCAGCAGCCCAAGACAGAACCAAGAGACCCAGTACTTC. Using reference TRBV7-9 and TRBJ2-5 for the parts outside the CDR3, the full variable domain is DTGVSQNPRHKITKRGQNVTFRCDPISEHNRLYWYRQTLGQGPEFLTYFQNEAQLEKSRLLSDRFSAERPKGSFSTLEIQRTEQGDSAMYLCASSPRQNQETQYFGPGTRLLVL.

The count of this clone is one. The V and J genes are TRBV27 and TRBJ2-1; TRBD2 agrees at 9 bases. V dropped 5 bases and J dropped 5; count of bases not matched to a gene: 7. CDR3 size: 15 residues. Per the germline V gene, CDR1 is MNHEY and CDR2 is SMNVEV (reference sequence). CDR3 in amino acids: CASSTRTSANNEQFF. The CDR3 DNA reads TGTGCCAGCAGTACGCGGACTAGCGCTAACAATGAGCAGTTCTTC.

This chain uses TRBV5-6 with TRBJ2-7; a weak D match, TRBD1 (5 bases). Trimming shortened V by 4 bases and J by 6 bases, and 11 bases separated the two germline ends. The CDR3 is 12 residues long. Germline CDR1 and CDR2: SGHDT and YYEEEE. The CDR3 DNA is TGTGCCAGCAGCGGGTCTGGGGCCGAGCAGTACTTC. It yields the protein CASSGSGAEQYF. Filled out from reference TRBV5-6 and TRBJ2-7, the complete variable domain reads DAGVTQSPTHLIKTRGQQVTLRCSPKSGHDTVSWYQQALGQGPQFIFQYYEEEERQRGNFPDRFSGHQFPNYSSELNVNALLLGDSALYLCASSGSGAEQYFGPGTRLTVT.

The DNA for the CDR3 is TGTGCCATCAGTGAGTCAAGCGGGGCGCTAGGCTACGAGCAGTACTTC. Encoded protein: CAISESSGALGYEQYF. The rearrangement joins TRBV10-3 to TRBJ2-7; 7 bases map to TRBD2. V gave up 0 bases and J gave up 3 bases; unmatched junction bases: 8. CDR1 is ENHRY and CDR2 is SYGVKD in the germline V gene. The CDR3 consists of 16 residues.

The V gene is TRBV12-5, the J gene TRBJ1-2, with 7 bases matching TRBD1. J was trimmed by 2 bases and V by 5 bases; bases with no gene match: 11. Per the germline V gene, CDR1 is LGHNT and CDR2 is FRNRAP. The CDR3 is 16 amino acids. Written as DNA, the CDR3 is TGTGCTAGTGGTCCCTCACGCGGGACAGAGAACTATGGCTACACCTTC. Protein: CASGPSRGTENYGYTF.

The chain combines TRBV5-4 with TRBJ2-5, with D perhaps matching TRBD2 (5 bases). V gave up 4 bases and J gave up 5 bases, with 18 bases separating them. CDR1 and CDR2 from the germline V gene are SGHNT and YYREEE (reference sequence). This CDR3 is built from 15 residues. The CDR3 DNA is TGTGCCAGCAGCGGGGAACTAGATCTAGACGAGACCCAGTACTTC. Translation gives CASSGELDLDETQYF.

With regard to this clone: Germline and junction disagree at one end, which may indicate a read error. The rearrangement links TRBV4-1 to TRBJ1-1, with 9 nucleotides matching TRBD1. The germline CDR1 and CDR2 sequences are MGHRA and YSYEKL. The CDR3 loop spans 14 amino acids. The CDR3 DNA is TGCGCCAGCAGCCTCCCGGAGGGGACAGGGTTCCCCCTCTTT. Its protein product is CASSLPEGTGFPLF.

The chain links TRBV11-3 to TRBJ1-1; D is undetermined. Germline CDR1 is SGHNT and CDR2 is YENEEA. CDR3 length equals 18 residues. Trimming removed 2 bases at V and 0 bases at J, with 19 bases between. CDR3 sequence: CASSLKWAQSPVNTEAFF. The CDR3 DNA sequence: TGTGCCAGCAGCTTAAAATGGGCGCAATCTCCCGTGAACACTGAAGCTTTCTTT.

The chain combines TRBV7-9 with TRBJ1-2; D unclear. The CDR3 has 13 residues. V gave up 2 bases and J gave up 6 bases, with 10 bases separating them. Germline CDR1 SEHNR, CDR2 FQNEAQ (reference sequence). DNA of the CDR3: TGTGCCAGCAGCTTATCGTATGGTGATGGCTACACCTTC. Its translation: CASSLSYGDGYTF. Combining the CDR3 with reference TRBV7-9 and TRBJ1-2 gives the whole variable domain DTGVSQNPRHKITKRGQNVTFRCDPISEHNRLYWYRQTLGQGPEFLTYFQNEAQLEKSRLLSDRFSAERPKGSFSTLEIQRTEQGDSAMYLCASSLSYGDGYTFGSGTRLTVV.

The J gene is TRBJ2-1, the V gene TRBV7-3, with D tentatively TRBD1 (6 bases). CDR1 and CDR2 (germline): SGHTA, FQGTGA. V lost 4 bases, J lost 5 bases, and 21 bases lay in between. This CDR3 contains 17 residues. The CDR3 bases are TGTGCCAGCAGCTCCCGGGACACTCAGACTGGAGACAATGAGCAGTTCTTC. Amino acid sequence: CASSSRDTQTGDNEQFF.

The chain carries TRBV2 and TRBJ1-1; no definite D call. Per the germline V gene, CDR1 is SNHLY and CDR2 is FYNNEI. The CDR3 runs to 16 residues. Trimming stripped 0 bases from V and 0 bases from J, with 11 bases between. For the CDR3, the DNA is TGTGCCAGCAGTGAAGCGCTTCGTGGACTGAACACTGAAGCTTTCTTT. Translated: CASSEALRGLNTEAFF. The complete variable domain, with remaining parts taken from reference TRBV2 and TRBJ1-1, reads EPEVTQTPSHQVTQMGQEVILRCVPISNHLYFYWYRQILGQKVEFLVSFYNNEISEKSEIFDDQFSVERPDGSNFTLKIRSTKLEDSAMYFCASSEALRGLNTEAFFGQGTRLTVV.